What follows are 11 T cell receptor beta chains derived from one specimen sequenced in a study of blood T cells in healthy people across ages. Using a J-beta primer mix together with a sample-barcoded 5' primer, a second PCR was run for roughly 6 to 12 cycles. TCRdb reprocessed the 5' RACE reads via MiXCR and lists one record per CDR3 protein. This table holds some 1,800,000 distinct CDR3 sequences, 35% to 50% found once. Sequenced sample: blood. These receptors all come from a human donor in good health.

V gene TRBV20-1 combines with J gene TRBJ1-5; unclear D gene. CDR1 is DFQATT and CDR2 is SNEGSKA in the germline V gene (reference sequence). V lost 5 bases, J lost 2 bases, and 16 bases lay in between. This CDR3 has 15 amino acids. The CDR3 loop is CSASRLGLGNQPQHF. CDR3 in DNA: TGCAGTGCTTCCCGACTGGGTTTGGGCAATCAGCCCCAGCATTTT.

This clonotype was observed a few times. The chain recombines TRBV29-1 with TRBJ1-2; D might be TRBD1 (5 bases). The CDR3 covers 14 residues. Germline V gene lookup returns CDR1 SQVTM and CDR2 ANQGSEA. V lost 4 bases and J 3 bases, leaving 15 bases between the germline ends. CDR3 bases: TGCAGCGTTGGAGACTTGGGACGGCACTATGGCTACACCTTC. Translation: CSVGDLGRHYGYTF.

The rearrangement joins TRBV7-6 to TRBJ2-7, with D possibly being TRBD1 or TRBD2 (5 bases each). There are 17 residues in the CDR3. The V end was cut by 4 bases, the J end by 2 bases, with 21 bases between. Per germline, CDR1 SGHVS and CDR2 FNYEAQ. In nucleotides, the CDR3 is TGTGCCAGCAGCTCCGGGGCACAAAGGGTTTATCCCTACGAGCAGTACTTC. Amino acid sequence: CASSSGAQRVYPYEQYF.

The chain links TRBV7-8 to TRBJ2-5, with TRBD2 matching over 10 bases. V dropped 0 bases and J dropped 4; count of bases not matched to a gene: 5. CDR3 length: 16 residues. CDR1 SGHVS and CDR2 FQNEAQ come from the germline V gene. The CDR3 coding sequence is TGTGCCAGCAGCTTAGCGAGCGGGGGGGCCTTAGAGACCCAGTACTTC. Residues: CASSLASGGALETQYF. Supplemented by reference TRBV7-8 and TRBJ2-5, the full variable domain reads GAGVSQSPRYKVAKRGQDVALRCDPISGHVSLFWYQQALGQGPEFLTYFQNEAQLDKSGLPSDRFFAERPEGSVSTLKIQRTQQEDSAVYLCASSLASGGALETQYFGPGTRLLVL.

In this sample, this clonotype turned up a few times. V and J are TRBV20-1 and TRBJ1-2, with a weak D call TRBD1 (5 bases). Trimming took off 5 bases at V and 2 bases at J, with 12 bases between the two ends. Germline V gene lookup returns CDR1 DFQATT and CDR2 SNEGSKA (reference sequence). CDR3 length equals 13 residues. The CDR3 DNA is TGCAGTGCTGAGGGACGGCCCAACTATGGCTACACCTTC. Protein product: CSAEGRPNYGYTF.

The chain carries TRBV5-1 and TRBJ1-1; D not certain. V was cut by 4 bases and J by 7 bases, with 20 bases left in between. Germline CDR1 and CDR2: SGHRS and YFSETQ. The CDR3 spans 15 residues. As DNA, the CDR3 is TGCGCCAGCAGCCTCACCACGACTCGGGGAGGTGAAGCTTTCTTT. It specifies CASSLTTTRGGEAFF.

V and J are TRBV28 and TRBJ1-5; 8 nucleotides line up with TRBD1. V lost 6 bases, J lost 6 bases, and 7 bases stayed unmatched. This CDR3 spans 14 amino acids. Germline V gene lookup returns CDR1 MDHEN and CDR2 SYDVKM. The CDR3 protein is CASRRGQGGQPQHF. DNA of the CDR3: TGTGCCAGCAGACGAGGACAGGGAGGTCAGCCCCAGCATTTT. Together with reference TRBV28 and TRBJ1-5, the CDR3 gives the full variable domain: DVKVTQSSRYLVKRTGEKVFLECVQDMDHENMFWYRQDPGLGLRLIYFSYDVKMKEKGDIPEGYSVSREKKERFSLILESASTNQTSMYLCASRRGQGGQPQHFGDGTRLSIL.

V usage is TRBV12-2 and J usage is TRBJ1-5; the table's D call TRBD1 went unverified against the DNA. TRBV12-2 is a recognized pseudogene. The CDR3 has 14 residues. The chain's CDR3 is CASRFYRGNQPQHF. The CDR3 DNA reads TGTGCAAGTCGCTTCTACAGGGGAAATCAGCCCCAGCATTTT.

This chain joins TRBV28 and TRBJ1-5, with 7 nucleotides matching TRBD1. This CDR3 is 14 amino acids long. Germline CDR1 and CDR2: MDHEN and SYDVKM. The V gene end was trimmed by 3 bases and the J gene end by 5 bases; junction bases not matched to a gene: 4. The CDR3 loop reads CASSFPRGDQPQHF. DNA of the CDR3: TGTGCCAGCAGTTTCCCCAGGGGGGATCAGCCCCAGCATTTT.

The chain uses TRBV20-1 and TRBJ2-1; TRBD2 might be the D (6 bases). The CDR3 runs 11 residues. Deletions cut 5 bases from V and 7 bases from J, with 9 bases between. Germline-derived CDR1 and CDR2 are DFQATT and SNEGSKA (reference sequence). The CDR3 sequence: CSALLANEQFF. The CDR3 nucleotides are TGCAGTGCTTTACTAGCTAATGAGCAGTTCTTC.

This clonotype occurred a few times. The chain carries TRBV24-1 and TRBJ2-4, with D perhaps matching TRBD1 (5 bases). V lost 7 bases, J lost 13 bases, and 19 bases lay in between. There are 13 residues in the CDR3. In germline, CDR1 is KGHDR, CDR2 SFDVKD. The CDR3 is CATSHDRGSQQYF. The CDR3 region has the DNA TGTGCCACCAGCCACGACAGAGGTTCTCAGCAGTACTTC.